What follows describes a single TCR beta chain. The germline CDR1 and CDR2 sequences are SGHDT and YYEEEE. V gave up 3 bases and J gave up 2 bases, with 7 bases separating them. The CDR3 runs to 13 residues. This sample is drawn from a study of regulatory T cells. Amplification used 52 TRBV primers and 13 TRBJ primers. The assay was immunoSEQ multiplex PCR, and TCRdb's table has in-frame clones only and misses some. The table has about 18,000 clones, 80% to 95% seen once. The V gene is TRBV5-6, the J gene TRBJ2-3; D gene ambiguous. This receptor was taken from a person between 18 and 30 years old with CD3G deficiency. The specimen was CD8+ T cells sorted from blood. The CDR3 sequence: CASSSGSTDTQYF. The DNA of the CDR3 is TGTGCCAGCAGCTCCGGGTCCACAGATACGCAGTATTTT.